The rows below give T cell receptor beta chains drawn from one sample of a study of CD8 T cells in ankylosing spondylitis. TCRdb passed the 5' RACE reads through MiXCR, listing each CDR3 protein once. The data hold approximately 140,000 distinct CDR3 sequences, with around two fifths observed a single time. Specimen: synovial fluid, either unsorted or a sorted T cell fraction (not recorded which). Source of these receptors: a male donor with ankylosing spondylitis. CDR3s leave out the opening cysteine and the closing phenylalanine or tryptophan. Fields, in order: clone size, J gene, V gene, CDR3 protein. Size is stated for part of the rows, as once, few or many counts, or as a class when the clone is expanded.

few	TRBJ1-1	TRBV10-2	ASSETPWGRNTEAF
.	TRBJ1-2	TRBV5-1	ASSLGTGTTNYGYT
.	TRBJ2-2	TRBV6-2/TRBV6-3	ASSHRVDSTGELF
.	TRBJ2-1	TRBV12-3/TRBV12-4	ASSLGLGQAYNEQF
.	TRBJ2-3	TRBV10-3	AISRLGQVTQY
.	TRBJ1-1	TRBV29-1	SVPTDRGDTEAF
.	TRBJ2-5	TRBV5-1	ASSWTLWGIRETQY
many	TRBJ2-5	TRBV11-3	ASSLDGTNQETQY
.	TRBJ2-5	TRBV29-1	SVDGLYQETQY
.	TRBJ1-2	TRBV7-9	ASSRFHRVYGYT